What follows is one T cell receptor (beta chain) and its context. Its antigen remains unknown. This CDR3 is 14 amino acids long. V lost 5 bases, J lost 8 bases, and 15 bases lay in between. CDR1 is SGHNT, CDR2 YENEEA, per germline. TCRdb's copy holds only in-frame clones and misses some; the assay was immunoSEQ multiplex PCR. This table has approximately 110,000 clones, 85% to 90% appearing once. These data belong to a study of T cell responses to AZD1222 COVID-19 vaccine. Study-level results: Along spike, vaccine-associated CD4 TCRs were found throughout, with dominance at 160-218 and 743-854.

The gene calls are TRBV11-3 and TRBJ1-4; weak D call: TRBD1 (6 bases). This sequence was found in an adult in good health. This sample comprised peripheral blood, obtained on day 0 of AZD1222 vaccination. The CDR3 sequence: CASSQGGAQEKLFF. For the CDR3, the DNA is TGTGCCAGCAGCCAAGGGGGGGCGCAAGAAAAACTGTTTTTT.